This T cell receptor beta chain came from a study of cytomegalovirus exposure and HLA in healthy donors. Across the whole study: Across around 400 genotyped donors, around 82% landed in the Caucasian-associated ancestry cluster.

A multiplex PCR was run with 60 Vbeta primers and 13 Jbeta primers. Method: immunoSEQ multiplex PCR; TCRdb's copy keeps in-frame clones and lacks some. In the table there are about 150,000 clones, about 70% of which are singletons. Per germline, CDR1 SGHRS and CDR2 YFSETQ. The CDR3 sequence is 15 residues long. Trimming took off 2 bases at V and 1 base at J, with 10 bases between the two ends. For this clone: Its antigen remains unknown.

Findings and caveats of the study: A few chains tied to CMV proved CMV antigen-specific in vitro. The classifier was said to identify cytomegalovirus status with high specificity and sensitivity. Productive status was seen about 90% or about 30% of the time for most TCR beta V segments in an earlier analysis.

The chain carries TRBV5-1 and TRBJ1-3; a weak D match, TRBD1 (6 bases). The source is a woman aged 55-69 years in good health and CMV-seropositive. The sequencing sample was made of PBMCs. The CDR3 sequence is CASSLQGASGNTIYF. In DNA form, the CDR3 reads TGCGCCAGCAGCTTACAGGGAGCTTCTGGAAACACCATATATTTT. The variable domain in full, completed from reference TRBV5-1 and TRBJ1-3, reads KAGVTQTPRYLIKTRGQQVTLSCSPISGHRSVSWYQQTPGQGLQFLFEYFSETQRNKGNFPGRFSGRQFSNSRSEMNVSTLELGDSALYLCASSLQGASGNTIYFGEGSWLTVV.